These 26 T cell receptor beta chains were sequenced from one sample in a study of shared clonotypes between healthy human individuals. Clones were sequenced by immunoSEQ multiplex PCR, and TCRdb holds only the in-frame ones, with some missing. The profile shows around 2.1 million clones, under 97% of them singletons. The source material was naive CD4+ T cells sorted from blood. Regarding subset: CD45RA+ positively selected. The receptors were gathered from a man aged 18 to 29 in good health.

The chain recombines TRBV5-1 with TRBJ1-1, with D maybe TRBD1 (6 bases). V was trimmed by 6 bases and J by 0 bases, leaving 21 bases between them. There are 17 residues in the CDR3. Germline V gives CDR1 SGHRS, CDR2 YFSETQ. The CDR3 DNA is TGCGCCAGCAATTACGGGCAGGGGAGGGGAATGAACACTGAAGCTTTCTTT. Encoded protein: CASNYGQGRGMNTEAFF.

This clone was picked up one time. The rearrangement links TRBV6-6 to TRBJ2-1; 8 nucleotides agree with TRBD2. V dropped 2 bases and J dropped 6; count of bases not matched to a gene: 3. The CDR3 is 14 amino acids. Looked up from germline, CDR1 is MNHNY and CDR2 is SVGAGI (reference sequence). CDR3 residues: CASSYTGTSNEQFF. In nucleotides, the CDR3 is TGTGCCAGCAGTTACACCGGGACTAGCAATGAGCAGTTCTTC.

The chain has TRBV5-1 and TRBJ2-3; TRBD2 matches at 7 bases. The CDR3 runs to 15 residues. Germline-derived CDR1 and CDR2 are SGHRS and YFSETQ. V shed 0 bases, J shed 3 bases, and the junction held 4 bases outside the gene matches. CDR3 sequence: CASSLDAGATDTQYF. CDR3 in DNA: TGCGCCAGCAGCTTGGATGCGGGAGCAACAGATACGCAGTATTTT.

The chain recombines TRBV28 with TRBJ1-2; D is uncertain. The CDR3 is 12 residues long. V was trimmed by 7 bases and J by 4 bases, leaving 10 bases between them. The germline V gene encodes CDR1 MDHEN and CDR2 SYDVKM. This CDR3 is CASTLDPYGYTF. The CDR3 bases are TGTGCCAGCACCCTTGACCCCTATGGCTACACCTTC.

The chain has TRBV10-2 and TRBJ1-4; 9 positions agree with TRBD1. The V and J ends lost 8 bases and 7 bases, in that order; junction bases with no gene match: 5. Germline loops: CDR1 WSHSY, CDR2 SAAADI. The CDR3 extends over 13 amino acids. As DNA, the CDR3 is TGCGCCAGCGGGGACAGGGATTCTGAAAAACTGTTTTTT. Protein sequence: CASGDRDSEKLFF.

V gene TRBV28 combines with J gene TRBJ1-1; tentatively, D is TRBD1 (5 bases). There are 13 residues in the CDR3. Germline V CDR1 and CDR2: MDHEN, SYDVKM. Between the trimmed V and J ends, which lost 6 bases and 9 bases, there was a span of 17 bases. The CDR3 DNA sequence: TGTGCCAGCAGCTCTTGGGACGGGCCTCAAGCTTTCTTT. Translating it yields CASSSWDGPQAFF.

The V call is TRBV11-2, the J call TRBJ2-3; 11 nucleotides agree with TRBD2. Germline values: CDR1 SGHAT, CDR2 FQNNGV. With 2 bases clipped from V and 5 bases from J, the junction kept 9 bases outside the gene matches. There are 17 residues in the CDR3. CDR3 coding DNA: TGTGCCAGCAGCTTAATAGCGGGAGGGCCAACCGGAGATACGCAGTATTTT. It yields the protein CASSLIAGGPTGDTQYF.

The gene calls are TRBV15 and TRBJ2-5; 9 bases map to TRBD1. The CDR3 runs to 19 residues. The trim removed 1 base at V and 2 bases at J, leaving 14 bases unmatched. The germline V gene encodes CDR1 LNHNV and CDR2 YYDKDF (reference sequence). CDR3: CATSRVWGQGLGRQETQYF. The CDR3 DNA is TGTGCCACCAGCAGAGTGTGGGGACAGGGATTAGGTAGGCAAGAGACCCAGTACTTC.

As DNA, the CDR3 is TGTGCCTGGGAGGGGACAGGGGAGCATGAAAAACTGTTTTTT. The encoded protein is CAWEGTGEHEKLFF. The chain has TRBV30 and TRBJ1-4, with 10 bases that match TRBD1. The CDR3 is 14 amino acids. Germline V CDR1 and CDR2: GTSNPN, SVGIG (reference sequence). V shed 5 bases, J shed 6 bases, and the junction held 6 bases outside the gene matches.

This rearrangement joins TRBV6-6 to TRBJ2-7, with 8 nucleotides matching TRBD1. With 6 bases clipped from V and 2 bases from J, the junction kept 9 bases outside the gene matches. The V gene's germline CDR1 is MNHNY and CDR2 SVGAGI (reference sequence). The CDR3 has 15 amino acids. The DNA of the CDR3 is TGTGCCAGCAGCGACACCGGACAGGGAGCCTACGAGCAGTACTTC. This encodes CASSDTGQGAYEQYF.

This CDR3 is CASSAGRGGYGYTF. CDR3 nucleotide sequence: TGTGCCAGCAGTGCGGGCAGGGGAGGCTATGGCTACACCTTC. The chain links TRBV7-2 to TRBJ1-2, with TRBD1 as a possible D gene (6 bases). Germline V lookup: CDR1 SGHTA, CDR2 FQGNSA. The V and J ends lost 6 bases and 4 bases respectively, with 15 bases between them. The CDR3 has 14 amino acids. Based on the CDR3 plus reference TRBV7-2 and TRBJ1-2, the full variable domain is GAGVSQSPSNKVTEKGKDVELRCDPISGHTALYWYRQSLGQGLEFLIYFQGNSAPDKSGLPSDRFSAERTGGSVSTLTIQRTQQEDSAVYLCASSAGRGGYGYTFGSGTRLTVV.

The rearrangement uses TRBV14 and TRBJ2-5, with 7 bases lining up with TRBD2. Germline V gene lookup returns CDR1 SGHDN and CDR2 FVKESK. The CDR3 length is 16 residues. The trim removed 1 base at V and 2 bases at J, leaving 7 bases unmatched. CDR3 nucleotides: TGTGCCAGCAGCCAAGGGGCGACTAGCAAGCAAGAGACCCAGTACTTC. Its translation: CASSQGATSKQETQYF.

CDR3 coding DNA: TGTGCCAGCAGCTGGGGGGCTACCGGGGAGCTGTTTTTT. It yields the protein CASSWGATGELFF. V is TRBV5-8 and J is TRBJ2-2; D may be TRBD1 or TRBD2 (6 bases each). Trimming removed 3 bases at V and 5 bases at J, with 8 bases between. The CDR3 runs to 13 residues. In germline, CDR1 is SGHTS, CDR2 YDEGEE.

The gene calls are TRBV30 and TRBJ1-6; no firm D call. CDR1 and CDR2 from the germline V gene are GTSNPN and SVGIG (reference sequence). This CDR3 contains 13 residues. Trimming removed 1 base from V and 5 bases from J, with 6 bases in between. CDR3 sequence (DNA): TGTGCCTGGAGTGCAGAGAATAATTCACCCCTCCACTTT. Encoded protein: CAWSAENNSPLHF.

The rearrangement links TRBV6-6 to TRBJ2-7, with TRBD1 matching over 11 bases. The CDR3 is 15 residues long. The germline V gene encodes CDR1 MNHNY and CDR2 SVGAGI (reference sequence). The junction had 8 bases not matched to a gene; V was cut back by 4 bases and J by 6 bases. This chain's CDR3 is CASSSRDRGFIEQYF. In nucleotides, the CDR3 is TGTGCCAGCAGTTCCCGGGACAGGGGGTTCATCGAGCAGTACTTC.

The V call is TRBV10-3, the J call TRBJ1-1, with D hard to call. The length of the CDR3 is 13 residues. Germline V gives CDR1 ENHRY, CDR2 SYGVKD. V gave up 3 bases and J gave up 0 bases, with 5 bases separating them. This chain's CDR3 is CAISDTMNTEAFF. CDR3 nucleotides: TGTGCCATCAGTGATACAATGAACACTGAAGCTTTCTTT.

The rearrangement links TRBV30 to TRBJ1-5, with 10 bases lining up with TRBD1. The trim removed 4 bases at V and 5 bases at J, leaving 2 bases unmatched. From germline, CDR1 is GTSNPN and CDR2 SVGIG (reference sequence). CDR3 length equals 13 residues. The CDR3 sequence is CAWKTGGDQPQHF. DNA of the CDR3: TGTGCCTGGAAGACAGGGGGCGATCAGCCCCAGCATTTT. The variable domain in full, completed from reference TRBV30 and TRBJ1-5, reads SQTIHQWPATLVQPVGSPLSLECTVEGTSNPNLYWYRQAAGRGLQLLFYSVGIGQISSEVPQNLSASRPQDRQFILSSKKLLLSDSGFYLCAWKTGGDQPQHFGDGTRLSIL.

V usage is TRBV5-6 and J usage is TRBJ2-2, with a tentative D call TRBD1 (5 bases). CDR3 length equals 16 residues. CDR1 is SGHDT and CDR2 is YYEEEE in the germline V gene. Trimming stripped 2 bases from V and 0 bases from J, with 11 bases between. CDR3 loop: CASSFSWGPNTGELFF. The CDR3 nucleotides are TGTGCCAGCAGCTTTTCGTGGGGCCCGAACACCGGGGAGCTGTTTTTT.

J is TRBJ2-5 and V is TRBV7-2, with a possible D match to TRBD1 (5 bases). V gave up 0 bases and J gave up 7 bases, with 9 bases separating them. Germline lookup yields CDR1 SGHTA and CDR2 FQGNSA. CDR3 length: 13 amino acids. The CDR3, as DNA: TGTGCCAGCAGCTTAGCCCCTCAGGGGACCCAGTACTTC. Translated, it gives CASSLAPQGTQYF. The complete variable domain, with remaining parts taken from reference TRBV7-2 and TRBJ2-5, reads GAGVSQSPSNKVTEKGKDVELRCDPISGHTALYWYRQSLGQGLEFLIYFQGNSAPDKSGLPSDRFSAERTGGSVSTLTIQRTQQEDSAVYLCASSLAPQGTQYFGPGTRLLVL.

The chain carries TRBV6-5 and TRBJ2-7; a weak D match, TRBD2 (6 bases). V lost 4 bases to trimming and J lost 6 bases, with 10 bases between them. The CDR3 runs to 12 residues. Germline V gene data show CDR1 as MNHEY and CDR2 as SVGAGI. The CDR3 sequence is CASSFGRSEQYF. The CDR3, as DNA: TGTGCCAGCAGTTTCGGGAGATCCGAGCAGTACTTC.

V gene TRBV4-3 combines with J gene TRBJ2-1; no firm D call. Deletions cut 0 bases from V and 3 bases from J, with 9 bases between. Germline values: CDR1 LGHNA, CDR2 YSLEER. CDR3 size: 15 residues. The CDR3 reads CASSQDWASYNEQFF. For the CDR3, the DNA is TGCGCCAGCAGCCAAGATTGGGCAAGCTACAATGAGCAGTTCTTC.

This chain connects TRBV6-4 to TRBJ1-1; 8 bases line up with TRBD1. CDR1 is MRHNA, CDR2 SNTAGT, per germline. V lost 6 bases and J lost 3; bases outside the gene matches: 6. CDR3 length: 14 amino acids. CDR3 region: CASRRQGMDTEAFF. DNA of the CDR3: TGTGCCAGCAGAAGACAGGGGATGGACACTGAAGCTTTCTTT.

This chain joins TRBV11-2 and TRBJ2-1, with 13 bases lining up with TRBD2. Germline loops: CDR1 SGHAT, CDR2 FQNNGV. There are 16 residues in the CDR3. With 6 bases clipped from V and 7 bases from J, the junction kept 9 bases outside the gene matches. The CDR3 coding sequence is TGTGCCAGCAGACGTCCGGGACTAGCGGGAAAAAATGAGCAGTTCTTC. Translating gives CASRRPGLAGKNEQFF. The full variable domain, completed using reference TRBV11-2 and TRBJ2-1, is EAGVAQSPRYKIIEKRQSVAFWCNPISGHATLYWYQQILGQGPKLLIQFQNNGVVDDSQLPKDRFSAERLKGVDSTLKIQPAKLEDSAVYLCASRRPGLAGKNEQFFGPGTRLTVL.

This rearrangement joins TRBV21-1 to TRBJ2-5; the D call in the table, TRBD1, was not verified against the DNA. TRBV21-1 is termed a pseudogene. This CDR3 has 16 residues. CDR3 in amino acids: CASSKYSGTEGETQYF. The DNA for the CDR3 is TGTGCCAGCAGCAAATACTCCGGGACAGAGGGGGAGACCCAGTACTTC.

This clone was observed once. V is TRBV4-1 and J is TRBJ1-2; D gene ambiguous. Trimming shortened V by 1 base and J by 10 bases, and 13 bases separated the two germline ends. The V gene's germline CDR1 is MGHRA and CDR2 YSYEKL. The CDR3 has 13 amino acids. The CDR3 bases are TGCGCCAGCAGCCAAGGATTCCGGGATGTCTACACCTTC. Its translation is CASSQGFRDVYTF.

The genes are TRBV7-2 and TRBJ1-1, with a tentative D call TRBD1 (5 bases). The CDR3 sequence is 16 residues long. Germline CDR1 SGHTA, CDR2 FQGNSA. The V gene lost 4 bases and the J gene lost 1 base, with 16 bases spanning the gap. CDR3 nucleotides: TGTGCCAGCAGCTCCGATACAACTACAGGGAACACTGAAGCTTTCTTT. Its translation: CASSSDTTTGNTEAFF. The full variable domain, with the rest looked up from reference TRBV7-2 and TRBJ1-1, is GAGVSQSPSNKVTEKGKDVELRCDPISGHTALYWYRQSLGQGLEFLIYFQGNSAPDKSGLPSDRFSAERTGGSVSTLTIQRTQQEDSAVYLCASSSDTTTGNTEAFFGQGTRLTVV.